This paragraph reports one T cell receptor beta chain. Its cognate antigen is unknown. The repertoire was sequenced with immunoSEQ multiplex PCR; TCRdb's copy has only in-frame clones and lacks some. The table records under 150,000 clones, just under 95% of them present only once. V dropped 3 bases and J dropped 1; count of bases not matched to a gene: 3. The CDR3 extends over 16 amino acids. The germline gives CDR1 SGHAT, CDR2 FQNNGV. This record comes from a study of T cell responses to AZD1222 COVID-19 vaccine. Study-wide results and limits: Most donors were white British and more were female, and clonal diversity was possibly underestimated. Just a handful of AZD1222 recipients were seropositive at baseline. Repertoire sampling was restricted to post-peak T cell response timepoints.

The TCR originated in an adult in good health. The rearrangement uses TRBV11-2 and TRBJ2-5, with 12 bases that match TRBD2. Sequencing was performed on peripheral blood, taken on day 0 of AZD1222 vaccination. The CDR3 region has the DNA TGTGCCAGCAGCTTTACTAGCGGGAGGCCCCAAGAGACCCAGTACTTC. The encoded protein is CASSFTSGRPQETQYF.